The subject of this entry is one T cell receptor (beta chain). This CDR3 contains 18 residues. The germline V gene encodes CDR1 MNHNS and CDR2 SASEGT. V shed 0 bases and J 5 bases; nucleotides not matched to a gene: 14. This entry is derived from a study of blood T cell repertoires in COVID-19. Study background: Collection of acute and convalescent COVID-19 samples took place in the United States, Italy and Spain. From T cells, B-cell-depleted T cells, or PBMCs came the material, which was cDNA or gDNA.

Original data processing: The authors estimated nucleated cell counts from reference gene primer amplification. Using immunoSEQ multiplex PCR, the repertoire was profiled, and TCRdb retains in-frame clones only, with some absent. D and trimming were read from the DNA, whereas the V and J calls and clone size are those reported in that table. The sample shows about 80,000 clones, 91% of them seen only once. This TCR was sampled from a woman in her forties or fifties in a cohort sampled during active COVID-19. J is TRBJ1-2 and V is TRBV6-1; 8 nucleotides match TRBD1. The sequenced sample was peripheral blood. The CDR3 region has the DNA TGTGCCAGCAGTGAAGCCTGGACAGGGTGGTCTTTATTATATGGCTACACCTTC. Protein: CASSEAWTGWSLLYGYTF.